Listed here are 11 T cell receptor beta chains from one sample, sequenced in a study of regulatory T cells in long-lasting Graves disease. For TCR beta, libraries came from iRepertoire HTBI primers and Arm-PCR of CDR3 regions. TCRdb reanalysed the multiplex PCR reads using MiXCR and keeps one entry per CDR3 protein. Of roughly 400,000 distinct CDR3 sequences listed, around 20% are singletons. Regarding time point: persistent/refractory GD, antithyroid drugs over 5 years with positive TRAb. From PBMCs, RNA was extracted and then used to make the TCR library. The sample in question was peripheral blood mononuclear cells (PBMCs), obtained when the disease was refractory, from a patient treated with antithyroid drugs. The receptors originated from a female donor with Graves disease.

The sample holds a few counts of this clonotype. The chain employs TRBV28 and TRBJ2-4; no definite D call. The CDR3 has 14 residues. CDR1 and CDR2 from the germline V gene are MDHEN and SYDVKM. The ends were cut back, 4 bases at V and 6 bases at J, with 13 bases in the middle. The CDR3 DNA reads as TGTGCCAGCAGTTCCACTATTACAGTAAACATTCAGTACTTC. Translating it yields CASSSTITVNIQYF. Variable domain in full (rest from reference TRBV28 and TRBJ2-4): DVKVTQSSRYLVKRTGEKVFLECVQDMDHENMFWYRQDPGLGLRLIYFSYDVKMKEKGDIPEGYSVSREKKERFSLILESASTNQTSMYLCASSSTITVNIQYFGAGTRLSVL.

This clonotype was counted a few times. The rearrangement joins TRBV7-8 to TRBJ2-7; 14 bases map to TRBD2. With V trimmed by 4 bases and J by 6 bases, 5 bases remained unmatched. The CDR3 totals 15 residues. CDR1 is SGHVS and CDR2 is FQNEAQ in the germline V gene. This chain's CDR3 is CASSSSGLAGGEQYF. For the CDR3, the DNA is TGTGCCAGCAGCTCCTCCGGACTAGCGGGGGGCGAGCAGTACTTC.

With regard to this clonotype: A much larger clone sits a single nucleotide away, making a read error possible. J is TRBJ1-2 and V is TRBV6-1; TRBD1 matches at 7 bases. The germline V gene has CDR1 MNHNS and CDR2 SASEGT. The CDR3 consists of 14 residues. CDR3 loop: CDSSPRDRDYGYTF. In DNA, the CDR3 is TGTGACAGCAGTCCCCGGGACAGAGACTATGGCTACACCTTC.

Details on this clonotype: A single base separates this from a much larger clone, so it may be a read error. CDR3 residues: CASSPPGGGSGYAF. In DNA, the CDR3 is TGTGCCAGCAGTCCTCCGGGCGGGGGATCGGGCTACGCCTTC. The V and J genes are TRBV12-3 or TRBV12-4 and TRBJ1-2, with D maybe TRBD1 (5 bases). This CDR3 contains 14 residues.

The chain has TRBV5-6 and TRBJ1-6; maybe TRBD1 (6 bases). The ends were cut back, 8 bases at V and 9 bases at J, with 21 bases in the middle. Germline V gene data show CDR1 as SGHDT and CDR2 as YYEEEE. This CDR3 region has 15 residues. The CDR3 DNA reads as TGTGCCAGTAGTACCTTGCCGGGGGGCTTTTCACCCCTCCACTTT. Protein sequence: CASSTLPGGFSPLHF.

The V call is TRBV7-9, the J call TRBJ2-7, with D perhaps assigned TRBD1 or TRBD2 (5 bases each). Germline lookup yields CDR1 SEHNR and CDR2 FQNEAQ (reference sequence). CDR3 length: 16 residues. V was cut by 5 bases and J by 2 bases, with 19 bases left in between. The CDR3 nucleotides are TGTGCCAGCAGCGACGGGCCATCGGGGCTAACCTACGAGCAGTACTTC. Its protein product is CASSDGPSGLTYEQYF.

This clonotype was counted many times. The chain employs TRBV12-3 or TRBV12-4 and TRBJ2-5, with D uncertain. The CDR3 sequence is 13 residues long. Trimming took off 5 bases at V and 7 bases at J, with 14 bases between the two ends. CDR3 in amino acids: CASSGSGRGTQYF. In DNA, the CDR3 is TGTGCCAGCAGTGGATCCGGGCGTGGGACCCAGTACTTC.

On this clonotype itself: Possible read error: a much larger clone is one base away. V usage is TRBV6-2 or TRBV6-3 and J usage is TRBJ1-2; perhaps TRBD1 as D (5 bases). V was pared by 6 bases and J by 7 bases, with 18 bases between. The CDR3 sequence is 14 residues long. Germline V lookup: CDR1 MNHEY, CDR2 SVGEGT. The CDR3 loop is CASSSLTANFGYTF. In nucleotides, the CDR3 is TGTGCCAGCAGCTCGTTGACAGCGAATTTTGGCTACACCTTC.

Concerning this clonotype: With a much larger clone just one base away, this may be a read error. The rearrangement links TRBV7-9 to TRBJ2-7, with D possibly being TRBD1 (6 bases). The CDR3 is 14 residues long. From germline, CDR1 is SEHNR and CDR2 FQNEAQ (reference sequence). CDR3 sequence: CAGSMTGPDYEQYF. DNA for the CDR3: TGTGCCGGCAGCATGACAGGCCCAGACTACGAGCAGTACTTC.

Remarks on this clonotype: Since a much larger clone is just one base distant, this may be a read error. This sequence joins TRBV2 and TRBJ2-7; D gene ambiguous. Looked up from germline, CDR1 is SNHLY and CDR2 is FYNNEI. This CDR3 comprises 13 residues. CDR3 sequence reads: CASGVARTYGQYF. The CDR3 DNA reads TGTGCCAGCGGAGTGGCACGGACCTACGGGCAGTACTTC.

CDR3 sequence reads: CSASGQGAGSGNTIYF. The DNA of the CDR3 is TGCAGTGCTAGTGGACAGGGGGCGGGCTCTGGAAACACCATATATTTT. The genes are TRBV20-1 and TRBJ1-3, with 11 bases lining up with TRBD1. The germline V gene encodes CDR1 DFQATT and CDR2 SNEGSKA (reference sequence). J lost 0 bases, V lost 3 bases, and 4 bases had no gene match. CDR3 size: 16 residues.